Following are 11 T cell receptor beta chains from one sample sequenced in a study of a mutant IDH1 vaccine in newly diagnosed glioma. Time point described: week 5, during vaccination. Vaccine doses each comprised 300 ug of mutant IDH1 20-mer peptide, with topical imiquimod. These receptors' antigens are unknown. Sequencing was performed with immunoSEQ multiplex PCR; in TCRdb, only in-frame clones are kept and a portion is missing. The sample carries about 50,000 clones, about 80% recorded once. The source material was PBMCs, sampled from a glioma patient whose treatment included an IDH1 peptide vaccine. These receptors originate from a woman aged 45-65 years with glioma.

The CDR3 nucleotides read TGTGCCAGCAGTTCCCGGGATTTGCAGGGAAATCAGCCCCAGCATTTT. Translating gives CASSSRDLQGNQPQHF. J is TRBJ1-5 and V is TRBV6-5; the D gene is possibly TRBD1 (5 bases). CDR1 MNHEY and CDR2 SVGAGI come from the germline V gene. Trimming stripped 4 bases from V and 4 bases from J, with 17 bases between. The CDR3 totals 16 residues.

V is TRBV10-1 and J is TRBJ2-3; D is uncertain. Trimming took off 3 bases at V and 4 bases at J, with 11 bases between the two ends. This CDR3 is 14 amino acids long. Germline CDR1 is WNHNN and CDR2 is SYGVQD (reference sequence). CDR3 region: CASSDDTGADTQYF. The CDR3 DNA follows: TGCGCCAGCAGTGATGATACTGGGGCAGATACGCAGTATTTT.

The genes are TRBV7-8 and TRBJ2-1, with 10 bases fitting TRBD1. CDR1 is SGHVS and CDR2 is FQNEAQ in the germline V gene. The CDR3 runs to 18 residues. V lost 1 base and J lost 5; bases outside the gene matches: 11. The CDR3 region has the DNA TGTGCCAGCAGCTTAGGTCAGACGACAGGGGGCGCAGACAATGAGCAGTTCTTC. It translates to CASSLGQTTGGADNEQFF.

CDR3 sequence (DNA): TGTGCCAGCTCACCAGAGGGGGCAAATAATTCACCCCTCCACTTT. Residues: CASSPEGANNSPLHF. V gene TRBV18 combines with J gene TRBJ1-6, with 7 bases matching TRBD1. Trimming removed 2 bases from V and 5 bases from J; junction bases left unmatched: 3. This CDR3 region has 15 residues. Per the germline V gene, CDR1 is KGHSH and CDR2 is LQKENI.

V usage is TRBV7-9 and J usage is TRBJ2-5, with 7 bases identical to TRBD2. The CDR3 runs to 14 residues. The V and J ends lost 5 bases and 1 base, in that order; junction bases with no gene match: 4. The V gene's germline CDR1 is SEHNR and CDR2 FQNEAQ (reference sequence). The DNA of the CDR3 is TGTGCCAGCAGCCCCGGGGGGTTCCAAGAGACCCAGTACTTC. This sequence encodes CASSPGGFQETQYF.

The CDR3 protein is CASSYILNTGELFF. DNA of the CDR3: TGTGCCAGCAGTTATATCTTAAACACCGGGGAGCTGTTTTTT. V gene TRBV6-6 combines with J gene TRBJ2-2; D not resolved. The CDR3 runs to 14 residues. V lost 3 bases and J 2 bases, leaving 7 bases between the germline ends. Germline lookup yields CDR1 MNHNY and CDR2 SVGAGI (reference sequence).

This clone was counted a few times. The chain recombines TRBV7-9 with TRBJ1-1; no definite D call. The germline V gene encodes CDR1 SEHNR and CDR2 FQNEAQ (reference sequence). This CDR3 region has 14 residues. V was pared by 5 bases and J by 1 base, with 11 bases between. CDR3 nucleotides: TGTGCCAGCAGCCCCGTTTCCCCGAACACTGAAGCTTTCTTT. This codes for CASSPVSPNTEAFF.

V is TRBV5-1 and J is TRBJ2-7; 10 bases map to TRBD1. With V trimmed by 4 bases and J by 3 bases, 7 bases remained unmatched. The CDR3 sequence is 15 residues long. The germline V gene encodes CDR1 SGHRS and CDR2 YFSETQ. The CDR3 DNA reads TGCGCCAGCAGCCGGGAGACAGGGGGCGTCTACGAGCAGTACTTC. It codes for CASSRETGGVYEQYF.

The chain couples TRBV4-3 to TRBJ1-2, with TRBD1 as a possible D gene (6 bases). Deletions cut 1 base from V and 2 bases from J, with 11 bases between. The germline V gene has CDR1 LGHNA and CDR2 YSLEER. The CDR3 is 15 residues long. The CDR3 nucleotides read TGCGCCAGCAGCCAAGGTGCGGGGGCGAACTATGGCTACACCTTC. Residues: CASSQGAGANYGYTF.

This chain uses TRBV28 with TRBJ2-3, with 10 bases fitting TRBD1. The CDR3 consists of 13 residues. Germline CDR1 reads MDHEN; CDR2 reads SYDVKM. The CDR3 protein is CVTDRGGPDTQYF. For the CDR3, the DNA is TGTGTGACGGACAGGGGGGGTCCGGACACGCAGTATTTT.

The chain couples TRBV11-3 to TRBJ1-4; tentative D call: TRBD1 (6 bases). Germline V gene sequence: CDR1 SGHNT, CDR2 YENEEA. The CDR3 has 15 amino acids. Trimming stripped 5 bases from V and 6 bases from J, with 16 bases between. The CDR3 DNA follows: TGTGCCAGCAGCGCCCAACAGGGAGTATATGAAAAACTGTTTTTT. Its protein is CASSAQQGVYEKLFF.